The present TCR beta chain was sequenced within a study of T cell changes during pregnancy in multiple sclerosis. Measured with immunoSEQ multiplex PCR; TCRdb has only the in-frame clones, and not every one. This sample carries 35,000 to 45,000 clones, 90% of them seen once, and the ten largest clones take roughly 0.5%. CDR3 length: 16 amino acids. The germline CDR1 and CDR2 sequences are SNHLY and FYNNEI. V was shortened by 6 bases and J by 2 bases, with 19 bases between the two germline ends. The specimen comprised CD4+ T cells from peripheral blood mononuclear cells, sampled in the first trimester of pregnancy. The chain carries TRBV2 and TRBJ1-1; D is ambiguous. The sequence derives from a female donor in good health, enrolled as a control in a pregnancy study. As DNA, the CDR3 is TGTGCCAGCAGGTCGAGCCGGGCCCCGGGAAACACTGAAGCTTTCTTT. Translated, it gives CASRSSRAPGNTEAFF. The whole variable domain, filled in from reference TRBV2 and TRBJ1-1, reads EPEVTQTPSHQVTQMGQEVILRCVPISNHLYFYWYRQILGQKVEFLVSFYNNEISEKSEIFDDQFSVERPDGSNFTLKIRSTKLEDSAMYFCASRSSRAPGNTEAFFGQGTRLTVV.